The clone carrying this T cell receptor (beta chain) has a single count. Its antigen is not identified. The data were taken from a study of cytomegalovirus exposure and HLA in healthy donors. Overall study findings and caveats: One cluster of highly shared sequence variants probably arose as a sequencing artifact. In a later analysis, HLA-associated beta chains showed higher expansion and lower generation probabilities than comparable chains. Later work found most CMV-associated TCR beta chains apparently HLA-restricted.

Germline CDR1 reads SGHTA; CDR2 reads FQGTGA. This CDR3 is built from 21 residues. V lost 5 bases and J lost 0; bases outside the gene matches: 23. Primers: 60 Vbeta forward and 13 Jbeta reverse. Profiled with immunoSEQ multiplex PCR; TCRdb holds only in-frame clones, not every one. This sample carries about 120,000 clones, 79% of them seen once, and the ten largest clones take 5% to 7.5%. Source material: PBMCs. The rearrangement uses TRBV7-3 and TRBJ2-3; TRBD2 agrees at 7 bases. This TCR came from a young man in good health and CMV-seropositive. DNA for the CDR3: TGTGCCAGCAGCCCAGCAGGGTGGCTAGCGGTCCCGGCAGCTAGCACAGATACGCAGTATTTT. Translation: CASSPAGWLAVPAASTDTQYF. The full variable domain, rest sourced from reference TRBV7-3 and TRBJ2-3, is GAGVSQTPSNKVTEKGKYVELRCDPISGHTALYWYRQSLGQGPEFLIYFQGTGAADDSGLPNDRFFAVRPEGSVSTLKIQRTERGDSAVYLCASSPAGWLAVPAASTDTQYFGPGTRLTVL.